The clone carrying this T cell receptor (beta chain) was seen a few times. V lost 5 bases, J lost 4 bases, and 9 bases stayed unmatched. The CDR3 spans 15 residues. Using a J-beta primer mix together with a sample-barcoded 5' primer, a second PCR was run for about 6 to 12 cycles. A 12-random-nucleotide template-switch adaptor tagged each cDNA molecule. TCRdb ran MiXCR on the 5' RACE reads and lists one entry per CDR3 protein. Here the sample spans 800,000 to 950,000 distinct CDR3 sequences, under 40% being singletons. The sample belongs to a study of blood T cells in healthy people across ages. Study details: Per two T cells, about one barcoded beta molecule was captured through template switching.

Every sample gave at least 6 micrograms of total RNA when it was extracted. The TCR was taken from a man aged 18 to 30 in good health. The genes are TRBV12-3 or TRBV12-4 and TRBJ1-2, with 8 bases fitting TRBD1. The sequenced material came from blood. CDR3 sequence (DNA): TGTGCCAGCAGTACGTGGACAGGGAACTTCTATGGCTACACCTTC. Translated, it gives CASSTWTGNFYGYTF.